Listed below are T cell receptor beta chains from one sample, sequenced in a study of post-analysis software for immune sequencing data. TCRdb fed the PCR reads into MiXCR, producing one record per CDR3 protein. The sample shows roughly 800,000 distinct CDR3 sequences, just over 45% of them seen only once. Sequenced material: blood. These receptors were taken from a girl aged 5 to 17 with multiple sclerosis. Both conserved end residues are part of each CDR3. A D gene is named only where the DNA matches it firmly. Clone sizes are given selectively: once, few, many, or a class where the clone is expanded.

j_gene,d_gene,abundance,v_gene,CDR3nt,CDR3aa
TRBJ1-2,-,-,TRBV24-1,TGTGCCACCAGTGATTCAGATTTTGGAGGGTTGGATGGCTACACCTTC,CATSDSDFGGLDGYTF
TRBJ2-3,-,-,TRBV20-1,TGCAGTGCGGAAAAGGGGGGGATTAGCGGGTCAGATACGCAGTATTTT,CSAEKGGISGSDTQYF
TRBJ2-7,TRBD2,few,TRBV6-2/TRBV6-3,TGTGCCAGCAGTACGGGACTAGCGAGGTTATACGAGCAGTACTTC,CASSTGLARLYEQYF
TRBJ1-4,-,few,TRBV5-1,TGCGCCAGCAGCATTCTCAGGGGAGCTAATGAAAAACTGTTTTTT,CASSILRGANEKLFF
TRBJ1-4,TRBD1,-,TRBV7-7,TGTGCTAGCAGCCCCGGGACAGGGTTGGAAAAACTGTTTTTT,CASSPGTGLEKLFF
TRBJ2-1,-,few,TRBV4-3,TGCGCCAGCAGCCATGGCGCTGAGCAGTTCTTC,CASSHGAEQFF
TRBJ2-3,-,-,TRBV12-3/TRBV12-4,TGTGCCAGCAGTCCCGACGGCCTTAACACAGATACGCAGTATTTT,CASSPDGLNTDTQYF
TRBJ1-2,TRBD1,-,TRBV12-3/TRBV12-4,TGTGCCAGCAGTCGCCCAACCGGACAGGGCCCAGGGGGCTACACCTTC,CASSRPTGQGPGGYTF
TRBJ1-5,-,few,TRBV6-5,TGTGCCAGCAGCCCTGCCAGGGGAAATCAGCCCCAGCATTTT,CASSPARGNQPQHF
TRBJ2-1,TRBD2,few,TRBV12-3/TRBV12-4,TGTGCCAGCAGTTCCGGGGTAGCGGGGGGCAATGAGCAGTTCTTC,CASSSGVAGGNEQFF
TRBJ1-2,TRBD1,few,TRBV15,TGTGCCACCAGCAGAGATCAAGACAGGGGTGAGGGCTACACCTTC,CATSRDQDRGEGYTF
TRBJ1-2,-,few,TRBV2,TGTGCCAGCAGTATCAGAGGAGGCTATGGCTACACCTTC,CASSIRGGYGYTF
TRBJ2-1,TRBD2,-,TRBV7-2,TGTGCCAGCAGCTTGAGGGGGACTAGCGGTTACAATGAGCAGTTCTTC,CASSLRGTSGYNEQFF
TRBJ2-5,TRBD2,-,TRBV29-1,TGCAGCGTTCGACTAGCGGCGAAAGAGACCCAGTACTTC,CSVRLAAKETQYF
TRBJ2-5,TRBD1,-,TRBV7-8,TGTGCCAGCAGCGGAACGGGACAGGGGGCGCGTAGTGAGCAGTACTTC,CASSGTGQGARSEQYF
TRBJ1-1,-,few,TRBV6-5,TGTGCCAGCAGTTACGGGGGGCGTGGGACTGAAGCTTTCTTT,CASSYGGRGTEAFF
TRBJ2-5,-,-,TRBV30,TGTGCCTGGAGTCGCAGCCAAGAGACCCAGTACTTC,CAWSRSQETQYF
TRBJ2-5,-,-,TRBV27,TGTGCCAGCAGTTTATCGAAGAGCACATGGTGGGGCCAAGAGACCCAGTACTTC,CASSLSKSTWWGQETQYF
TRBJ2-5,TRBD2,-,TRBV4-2,TGTGCCAGCAGCCACCTAGCGGGGAGCCAAGAGACCCAGTACTTC,CASSHLAGSQETQYF
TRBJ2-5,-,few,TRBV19,TGTGCCAGTAGTAGCGGGCTGGAGACCCAGTACTTC,CASSSGLETQYF
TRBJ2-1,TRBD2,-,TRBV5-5,TGTGCCAGCAGCCCCGGGACTAGTCGGAACAATGAGCAGTTCTTC,CASSPGTSRNNEQFF
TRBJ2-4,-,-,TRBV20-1,TGCAGTGCGACCAGGGGCGCGGAAAACATTCAGTACTTC,CSATRGAENIQYF
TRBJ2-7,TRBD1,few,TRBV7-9,TGTGCCAGCAGCTTATCGGACAGGCCAAGTTCCTACGAGCAGTACTTC,CASSLSDRPSSYEQYF
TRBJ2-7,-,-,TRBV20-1,TGCAGTGCTAGAGCTGTCGGGAATAGCGGAACCTACGAGCAGTACTTC,CSARAVGNSGTYEQYF
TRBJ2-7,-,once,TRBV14,TGTGCCAGCAGCCAAGATTACCAGGGTGGTGTGATCTGCGAGCAGTACTTC,CASSQDYQGGVICEQYF
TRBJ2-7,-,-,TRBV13,TGTGCCAGCAGCACGGACTCGACGGCCGAGCAGTACTTC,CASSTDSTAEQYF
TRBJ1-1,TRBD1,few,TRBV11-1,TGTGCCAGCAGCCCGGACAGGTACACTGAAGCTTTCTTT,CASSPDRYTEAFF
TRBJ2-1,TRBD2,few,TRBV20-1,TGCAGTGCGACTAGCGGTTCGTACAATGAGCAGTTCTTC,CSATSGSYNEQFF
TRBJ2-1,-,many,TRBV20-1,TGCAGTGCTTGGCTGCGGTACAATGAGCAGTTCTTC,CSAWLRYNEQFF
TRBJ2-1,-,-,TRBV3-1,TGTGCCAGCAGCCACGGGGGCAATGGCGGGCACTACAATGAGCAGTTCTTC,CASSHGGNGGHYNEQFF
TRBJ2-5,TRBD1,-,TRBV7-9,TGTGCCAGCACCCCGGGACAGGGCGGACAAGAGACCCAGTACTTC,CASTPGQGGQETQYF
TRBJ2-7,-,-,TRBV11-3,TGTGCCAGCAGCCCCACCGCCCATGAGCAGTACTTC,CASSPTAHEQYF
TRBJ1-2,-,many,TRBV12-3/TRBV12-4,TGTGCCAGCAGTCCTTACAGGGATCAGGGCTACACCTTC,CASSPYRDQGYTF
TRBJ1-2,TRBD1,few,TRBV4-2,TGTGCCAGCAGCTCGGGACAGGGTAATAACTATGGCTACACCTTC,CASSSGQGNNYGYTF
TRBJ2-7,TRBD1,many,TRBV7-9,TGTGCCAGCAGCCTCACAGGGGGAGCCTACGAGCAGTACTTC,CASSLTGGAYEQYF
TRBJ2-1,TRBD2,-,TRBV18,TGTGCCAGCTCACAGCCGGGACTAGCGGGAGGGTACAATGAGCAGTTCTTC,CASSQPGLAGGYNEQFF
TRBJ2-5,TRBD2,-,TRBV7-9,TGTGCCAGCAGCCCACCTAGCGGCAAAGAGACCCAGTACTTC,CASSPPSGKETQYF
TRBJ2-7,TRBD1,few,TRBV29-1,TGCAGCGTTGGCTATACCGGGACAGGGCCTAGGTACGAGCAGTACTTC,CSVGYTGTGPRYEQYF
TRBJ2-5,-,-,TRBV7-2,TGTGCCAGCAGCTTTAGTCGGGGGGCCTTAGAGACCCAGTACTTC,CASSFSRGALETQYF
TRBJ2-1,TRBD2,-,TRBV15,TGTGCCACCAGCAACCCAGGACTAGCGGGATACAATGAGCAGTTCTTC,CATSNPGLAGYNEQFF
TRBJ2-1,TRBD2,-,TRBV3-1,TGTGCCAGCAGCCACGCCAGCGGGAGGGCCTACAATGAGCAGTTCTTC,CASSHASGRAYNEQFF
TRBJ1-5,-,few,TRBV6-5,TGTGCCAGCAGTTCTACATATAGCAATCAGCCCCAGCATTTT,CASSSTYSNQPQHF
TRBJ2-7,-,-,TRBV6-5,TGTGCCAGCAGTTACTCGAATCGGGGTTGGAACGAGCAGTACTTC,CASSYSNRGWNEQYF
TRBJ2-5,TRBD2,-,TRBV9,TGTGCCAGCAGCGTTCCGGGACTAGGAGAGACCCAGTACTTC,CASSVPGLGETQYF
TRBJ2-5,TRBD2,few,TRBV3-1,TGTGCCAGCAGCCAAGACCAGATTTCACTAGCGGGAGAGGAGACCCAGTACTTC,CASSQDQISLAGEETQYF
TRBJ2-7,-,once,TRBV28,TGTGCCAGCAGCATTTTACCGACAGGCCAAGATACCTACGAGCAGTACTTC,CASSILPTGQDTYEQYF
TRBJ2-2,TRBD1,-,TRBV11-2,TGTGCCAGCAGCTTAGAGGGGACAGTAAACACCGGGGAGCTGTTTTTT,CASSLEGTVNTGELFF
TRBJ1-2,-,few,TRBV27,TGTGCCAGCAGCCCCGGGGCCGGGGGCGCGAGTGGCTACACCTTC,CASSPGAGGASGYTF
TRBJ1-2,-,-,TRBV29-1,TGCAGCGCTACGGCCCGGAATCATGGCTACACCTTC,CSATARNHGYTF
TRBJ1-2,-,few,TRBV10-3,TGTGCCATCAGTGACGGTAGTGAACAGATCTATGGCTACACCTTC,CAISDGSEQIYGYTF
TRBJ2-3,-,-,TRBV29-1,TGCAGCGCAGCCGGCTGGGGCACAGATACGCAGTATTTT,CSAAGWGTDTQYF
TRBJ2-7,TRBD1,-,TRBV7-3,TGTGCCAGCAGCTTAAGACTGGTACAGGGGGTAAGCTACGAGCAGTACTTC,CASSLRLVQGVSYEQYF
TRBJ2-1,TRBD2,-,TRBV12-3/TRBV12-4,TGTGCCAACAGTTTCGACCCGGTGGCTAGCGGGAGGCCTAGCTCCTACAATGAGCAGTTCTTC,CANSFDPVASGRPSSYNEQFF